This paragraph reports one TCR beta chain. This sample stems from a study of blood T cells in healthy people across ages. Donors were healthy Caucasian individuals from Russia aged about 6 to 100. Primed by a sample-barcoded 5' primer and a J-beta primer mix, a second PCR proceeded for 7 to 11 cycles. In TCRdb, the 5' RACE reads were re-called with MiXCR into one record per CDR3 protein. Here the sample spans roughly 2 million distinct CDR3 sequences, less than 50% being singletons. Trimming removed 0 bases from V and 1 base from J, with 9 bases in between. CDR1 is LGHNA, CDR2 YNFKEQ, per germline. This CDR3 comprises 15 residues.

Sequenced input: blood. This receptor was obtained from a middle-aged woman in good health. V usage is TRBV4-2 and J usage is TRBJ2-5; D is uncertain. CDR3 in amino acids: CASSQDPAIQETQYF. The CDR3 DNA sequence: TGTGCCAGCAGCCAAGATCCGGCTATCCAAGAGACCCAGTACTTC.